The T cell receptor beta chain under discussion was sequenced for a study of CD8+CD57+ T cells in acquired aplastic anemia. This CDR3 region has 13 residues. The ends were cut back, 9 bases at V and 8 bases at J, with 14 bases in the middle. The V gene's germline CDR1 is LNHDA and CDR2 SQIVND (reference sequence). Genomic DNA, serving as template, underwent TCR beta VDJ and CDR3 profiling. TCRdb reprocessed the reads via MiXCR and lists one record per CDR3 protein. The data show 100,000 to 150,000 distinct CDR3 sequences, approximately 41% seen once. Sequencing used sorted CD4+, CD8+, or CD8+CD57+ T cells (not recorded which) from PBMCs. The clonotype originates from a human donor in good health, serving as a control. The V call is TRBV19, the J call TRBJ1-6; no firm D call. The CDR3 protein is CASADGRDSPLHF. The CDR3 coding sequence is TGTGCCAGCGCTGACGGCCGGGATTCACCCCTCCACTTT.